This entry lists 26 T cell receptor beta chains sequenced from one sample in a study of PD-L1 blockade in urothelial cancer. Data came from immunoSEQ multiplex PCR; TCRdb stores just in-frame clones and leaves some out. Of about 130,000 clones in the sample, more than 75% were seen once. Time point specified: peripheral blood 6 weeks after treatment start. This specimen consisted of PBMCs, obtained around atezolizumab (anti-PD-L1) treatment. The receptors shown here come from a man between 50 and 59 years old with urothelial cancer.

This clone was found once. V is TRBV5-8 and J is TRBJ2-5; perhaps TRBD1 as D (6 bases). CDR3 length: 14 residues. Germline V gene data show CDR1 as SGHTS and CDR2 as YDEGEE. V was cut by 4 bases and J by 4 bases, with 14 bases left in between. The CDR3 is CASSPRQVGETQYF. CDR3 coding DNA: TGTGCCAGCAGCCCGAGACAGGTTGGAGAGACCCAGTACTTC.

This chain connects TRBV18 to TRBJ2-7; 8 positions match TRBD1. The CDR3 totals 13 residues. The ends lost 6 bases at V and 2 bases at J; junction bases unmatched: 3. The V gene's germline CDR1 is KGHSH and CDR2 LQKENI. The CDR3 loop reads CASSQTGAYEQYF. The CDR3 DNA reads as TGTGCCAGCTCGCAGACAGGGGCCTACGAGCAGTACTTC.

The rearrangement links TRBV11-2 to TRBJ1-2; 9 nucleotides line up with TRBD1. The germline V gene has CDR1 SGHAT and CDR2 FQNNGV. The CDR3 has 13 amino acids. The V gene end was trimmed by 5 bases and the J gene end by 8 bases; junction bases not matched to a gene: 6. CDR3 DNA: TGTGCCAGCAGCCCGAACAGGGGGCCCGGCTACACCTTC. As protein: CASSPNRGPGYTF.

The DNA for the CDR3 is TGTGCCAGCAGCCAATCAGGTAATCAGCCCCAGCATTTT. Translation gives CASSQSGNQPQHF. V is TRBV4-2 and J is TRBJ1-5, with unresolved D. The CDR3 is 13 amino acids. Deletions cut 2 bases from V and 4 bases from J, with 6 bases between. Germline lookup yields CDR1 LGHNA and CDR2 YNFKEQ.

The genes are TRBV19 and TRBJ2-2; TRBD1 agrees at 7 bases. From germline, CDR1 is LNHDA and CDR2 SQIVND (reference sequence). Trimming removed 7 bases from V and 1 base from J; junction bases left unmatched: 3. This CDR3 has 14 amino acids. As DNA, the CDR3 is TGTGCCAGTAAGACAGGGCGGAACACCGGGGAGCTGTTTTTT. Translating it yields CASKTGRNTGELFF. The full variable domain, in which reference TRBV19 and TRBJ2-2 provide the parts outside the CDR3, is DGGITQSPKYLFRKEGQNVTLSCEQNLNHDAMYWYRQDPGQGLRLIYYSQIVNDFQKGDIAEGYSVSREKKESFPLTVTSAQKNPTAFYLCASKTGRNTGELFFGEGSRLTVL.

The J gene is TRBJ1-2, the V gene TRBV5-6, with a tentative D call TRBD1 (5 bases). V dropped 1 base and J dropped 5 bases, with 15 bases sitting between them. The CDR3 covers 15 residues. CDR1 and CDR2 (germline): SGHDT, YYEEEE. CDR3 protein: CASSLSQGFVYGYTF. CDR3 bases: TGTGCCAGCAGCTTGTCGCAGGGCTTCGTGTATGGCTACACCTTC.

This clone was observed a single time. The chain links TRBV19 to TRBJ1-5, with D perhaps matching TRBD1 (6 bases). Germline assignment: CDR1 LNHDA and CDR2 SQIVND (reference sequence). Trimming cost V 5 bases and J 4 bases, with 12 bases left between them. The CDR3 sequence is 14 residues long. Here the CDR3 reads CASSPGHGNQPQHF. Written as DNA, the CDR3 is TGTGCCAGTAGTCCGGGACACGGAAATCAGCCCCAGCATTTT.

This rearrangement joins TRBV7-2 to TRBJ2-1, with TRBD1 matching over 7 bases. This CDR3 is 14 amino acids long. V gave up 4 bases and J gave up 5 bases; unmatched junction bases: 5. The germline CDR1 and CDR2 sequences are SGHTA and FQGNSA. The DNA for the CDR3 is TGTGCCAGCAGCTCCCCGGGACAGAACAATGAGCAGTTCTTC. Protein product: CASSSPGQNNEQFF.

The V and J genes are TRBV20-1 and TRBJ2-2; the D is unclear. Germline values: CDR1 DFQATT, CDR2 SNEGSKA (reference sequence). The V gene lost 2 bases and the J gene lost 4 bases, with 2 bases spanning the gap. The CDR3 contains 11 residues. CDR3 DNA: TGCAGTGCTAGACGCACCGGGGAGCTGTTTTTT. This translates into CSARRTGELFF.

The chain employs TRBV19 and TRBJ2-3; D perhaps matches TRBD2 (6 bases). The length of the CDR3 is 11 residues. Germline V gene sequence: CDR1 LNHDA, CDR2 SQIVND (reference sequence). Trimming removed 10 bases at V and 9 bases at J, with 14 bases between. CDR3 loop: CATSIAVTQYF. The CDR3 DNA is TGTGCCACCAGTATAGCGGTCACGCAGTATTTT. Full variable domain (rest looked up from reference TRBV19 and TRBJ2-3): DGGITQSPKYLFRKEGQNVTLSCEQNLNHDAMYWYRQDPGQGLRLIYYSQIVNDFQKGDIAEGYSVSREKKESFPLTVTSAQKNPTAFYLCATSIAVTQYFGPGTRLTVL.

The chain couples TRBV6-1 to TRBJ1-5; no clear D gene. The V and J ends lost 8 bases and 2 bases respectively, with 16 bases between them. CDR3 length: 15 residues. Germline loops: CDR1 MNHNS, CDR2 SASEGT. The CDR3 sequence is CASGLTALGNQPQHF. CDR3 coding DNA: TGTGCCAGCGGGTTAACAGCACTTGGCAATCAGCCCCAGCATTTT.

The J gene is TRBJ2-1, the V gene TRBV10-1, with 8 bases matching TRBD1. CDR3 size: 13 residues. With V trimmed by 9 bases and J by 4 bases, 5 bases remained unmatched. Germline lookup yields CDR1 WNHNN and CDR2 SYGVQD (reference sequence). CDR3 bases: TGCGCCAGAGGGACAGGTACGTACAATGAGCAGTTCTTC. Its translation: CARGTGTYNEQFF.

The chain recombines TRBV5-1 with TRBJ2-1, with D possibly being TRBD2 (6 bases). This CDR3 has 14 amino acids. CDR1 is SGHRS and CDR2 is YFSETQ in the germline V gene. V gave up 3 bases and J gave up 9 bases, with 16 bases separating them. The CDR3 DNA reads as TGCGCCAGCAGCTGGGGCTTGGGGGGATCTGAGCAGTTCTTC. It encodes CASSWGLGGSEQFF.

The rearrangement links TRBV2 to TRBJ1-4, with a tentative D call TRBD1 (6 bases). V lost 10 bases and J lost 0, with 9 bases in between. The CDR3 length is 13 residues. Germline V gene data show CDR1 as SNHLY and CDR2 as FYNNEI. The CDR3 DNA is TGTGCCACCCCAGGGGCAACTAATGAAAAACTGTTTTTT. This gives the protein CATPGATNEKLFF.

The rearrangement joins TRBV29-1 to TRBJ1-2, with TRBD1 matching over 7 bases. V lost 3 bases and J lost 3; bases outside the gene matches: 7. The germline V gene has CDR1 SQVTM and CDR2 ANQGSEA. The CDR3 has 14 amino acids. CDR3 in DNA: TGCAGCGTTGATCCTTCGGGACAGTACTATGGCTACACCTTC. Translation: CSVDPSGQYYGYTF.

The chain is built from TRBV6-5 and TRBJ2-7; D perhaps matches TRBD1 (5 bases). CDR1 and CDR2 from the germline V gene are MNHEY and SVGAGI. This CDR3 comprises 15 residues. V was clipped by 0 bases and J by 3 bases, with 12 bases between them. CDR3 DNA sequence: TGTGCCAGCAGTTACTCGGCCGCAGGGTACTACGAGCAGTACTTC. This encodes CASSYSAAGYYEQYF.

In DNA, the CDR3 is TGTGCCACCAATTCGTTCCCGGGACGGACTATCTATGGCTACACCTTC. Amino acid sequence: CATNSFPGRTIYGYTF. J is TRBJ1-2 and V is TRBV19, with D possibly TRBD1 on 5 matching bases. Deletions cut 10 bases from V and 4 bases from J, with 25 bases between. Per germline, CDR1 LNHDA and CDR2 SQIVND (reference sequence). The CDR3 loop spans 16 amino acids. The full variable domain, with the rest looked up from reference TRBV19 and TRBJ1-2, is DGGITQSPKYLFRKEGQNVTLSCEQNLNHDAMYWYRQDPGQGLRLIYYSQIVNDFQKGDIAEGYSVSREKKESFPLTVTSAQKNPTAFYLCATNSFPGRTIYGYTFGSGTRLTVV.

The rearrangement joins TRBV27 to TRBJ1-6; the D gene is possibly TRBD1 (5 bases). Germline CDR1 MNHEY, CDR2 SMNVEV (reference sequence). The ends were cut back, 9 bases at V and 10 bases at J, with 16 bases in the middle. The CDR3 contains 13 residues. In nucleotides, the CDR3 is TGTGCCAGTGGGGCCCTGGCACACTCACCCCTCCACTTT. Protein sequence: CASGALAHSPLHF.

The J gene is TRBJ2-7, the V gene TRBV10-3; 9 positions agree with TRBD2. V was pared by 3 bases and J by 1 base, with 4 bases of the junction left unmatched. This CDR3 spans 15 amino acids. Germline V gene data show CDR1 as ENHRY and CDR2 as SYGVKD. CDR3 amino acids: CAISDPAGGSYEQYF. In DNA form, the CDR3 reads TGTGCCATCAGTGACCCGGCGGGAGGGTCCTACGAGCAGTACTTC.

The chain links TRBV19 to TRBJ2-2; TRBD2 agrees at 10 bases. This CDR3 is 17 amino acids long. The trim removed 7 bases at V and 5 bases at J, leaving 13 bases unmatched. Germline V gene lookup returns CDR1 LNHDA and CDR2 SQIVND (reference sequence). CDR3: CASTASPGLAMTGELFF. The CDR3, as DNA: TGTGCCAGTACCGCCTCGCCGGGACTAGCGATGACCGGGGAGCTGTTTTTT.

The chain recombines TRBV27 with TRBJ2-2, with D maybe TRBD2 (6 bases). The CDR3 is made up of 20 amino acids. Germline assignment: CDR1 MNHEY and CDR2 SMNVEV (reference sequence). V was clipped by 2 bases and J by 2 bases, with 24 bases between them. The CDR3, as DNA: TGTGCCAGCAGTTTAAGGTTTCGGGGGAATAACGATAGAAACACCGGGGAGCTGTTTTTT. Translation gives CASSLRFRGNNDRNTGELFF.

This sequence joins TRBV11-1 and TRBJ1-3; 7 bases fit TRBD1. CDR1 and CDR2 from the germline V gene are SGHAT and FQDESV (reference sequence). Trimming took 1 base from V and 5 from J; bases not matched to a gene: 5. The CDR3 covers 15 residues. This chain's CDR3 is CASSLGDSERNTIYF. DNA of the CDR3: TGTGCCAGCAGCTTAGGGGACAGCGAAAGAAACACCATATATTTT.

The genes are TRBV6-5 and TRBJ1-4, with 7 bases lining up with TRBD1. The germline V gene has CDR1 MNHEY and CDR2 SVGAGI. The CDR3 covers 15 residues. Trimming at V came to 6 bases and at J to 8 bases, leaving 12 bases not matched to a gene. This CDR3 is CASSLPTGQNEKLFF. The CDR3 coding sequence is TGTGCCAGCAGCCTTCCGACAGGGCAAAACGAAAAACTGTTTTTT.

This clone was found once. The chain joins TRBV27 to TRBJ2-2; TRBD2 aligns across 11 bases. Germline V CDR1 and CDR2: MNHEY, SMNVEV (reference sequence). CDR3 size: 14 residues. The junction had 0 bases not matched to a gene; V was cut back by 5 bases and J by 4 bases. CDR3 bases: TGTGCCAGCAGTACTAGCGGGAGCACCGGGGAGCTGTTTTTT. This gives the protein CASSTSGSTGELFF.

The V and J genes are TRBV19 and TRBJ1-6; D uncertain. V was shortened by 7 bases and J by 9 bases, with 13 bases between the two germline ends. The CDR3 totals 13 residues. From germline, CDR1 is LNHDA and CDR2 SQIVND (reference sequence). CDR3 protein: CASKARGVSPLHF. The CDR3 DNA is TGTGCCAGTAAGGCCCGTGGAGTTTCACCCCTCCACTTT.

This rearrangement joins TRBV15 to TRBJ2-7, with 11 positions matching TRBD2. V was clipped by 9 bases and J by 2 bases; unmatched bases: 3. This CDR3 contains 13 residues. The germline V gene has CDR1 LNHNV and CDR2 YYDKDF (reference sequence). CDR3: CATGTSGTYEQYF. CDR3 coding DNA: TGTGCCACAGGGACTAGCGGAACCTACGAGCAGTACTTC. The variable domain in full, with the rest retrieved from reference TRBV15 and TRBJ2-7, is DAMVIQNPRYQVTQFGKPVTLSCSQTLNHNVMYWYQQKSSQAPKLLFHYYDKDFNNEADTPDNFQSRRPNTSFCFLDIRSPGLGDTAMYLCATGTSGTYEQYFGPGTRLTVT.